This T cell receptor beta chain appears in the sequencing data of a study of cytomegalovirus exposure and HLA in healthy donors. General study findings and limits: Accurate prediction of most subjects' HLA-A and HLA-B alleles from TCR beta sequences was reported.

The CDR3 totals 15 residues. In germline, CDR1 is LGHNA, CDR2 YNFKEQ. Trimming pared 0 bases from V and 4 bases from J, leaving 10 bases between. Worth noting for this clone: As yet, its antigen is unknown.

This PCR relied on a set of 60 Vbeta primers and 13 Jbeta primers. TCRdb's copy holds only in-frame clones and misses some; the assay was immunoSEQ multiplex PCR. The profile shows under 200,000 clones, over 65% of them singletons. This clonotype was sampled from a man in his forties in good health and CMV-seropositive. This chain joins TRBV4-2 and TRBJ1-3; possible D gene TRBD1, 5 bases. Input material: PBMCs. This CDR3 is CASSQEGGLGNTIYF. The CDR3 DNA is TGTGCCAGCAGCCAAGAGGGGGGTTTGGGAAACACCATATATTTT.